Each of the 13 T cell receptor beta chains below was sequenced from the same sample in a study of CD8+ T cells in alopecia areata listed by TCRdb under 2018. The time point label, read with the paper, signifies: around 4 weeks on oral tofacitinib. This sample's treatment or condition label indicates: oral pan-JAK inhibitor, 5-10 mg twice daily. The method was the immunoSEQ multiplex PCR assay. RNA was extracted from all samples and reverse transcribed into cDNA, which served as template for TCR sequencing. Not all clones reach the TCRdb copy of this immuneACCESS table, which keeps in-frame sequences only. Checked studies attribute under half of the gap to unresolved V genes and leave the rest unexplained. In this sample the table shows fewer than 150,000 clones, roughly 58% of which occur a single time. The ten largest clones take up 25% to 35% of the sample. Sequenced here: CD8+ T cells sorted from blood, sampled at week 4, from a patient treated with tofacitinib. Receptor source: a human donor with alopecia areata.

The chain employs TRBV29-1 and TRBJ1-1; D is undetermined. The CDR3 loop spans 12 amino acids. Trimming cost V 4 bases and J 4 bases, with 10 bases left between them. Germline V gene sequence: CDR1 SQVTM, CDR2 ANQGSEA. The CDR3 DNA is TGCAGCGTTGGACCTGACCCCACTGAAGCTTTCTTT. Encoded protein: CSVGPDPTEAFF.

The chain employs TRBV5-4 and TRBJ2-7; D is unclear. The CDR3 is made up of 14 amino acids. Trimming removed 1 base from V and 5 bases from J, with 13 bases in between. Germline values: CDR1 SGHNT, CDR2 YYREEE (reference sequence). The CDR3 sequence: CASSLQDSLDEQYF. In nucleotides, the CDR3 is TGTGCCAGCAGCTTGCAAGACTCCCTTGACGAGCAGTACTTC.

CDR3 sequence reads: CASSHREEYEQYF. The CDR3 nucleotides read TGTGCCAGCAGCCACCGGGAGGAATACGAGCAGTACTTC. The chain joins TRBV4-2 to TRBJ2-7; 7 nucleotides match TRBD2. V shed 3 bases and J 4 bases; nucleotides not matched to a gene: 3. Germline CDR1 LGHNA, CDR2 YNFKEQ. CDR3 length equals 13 residues.

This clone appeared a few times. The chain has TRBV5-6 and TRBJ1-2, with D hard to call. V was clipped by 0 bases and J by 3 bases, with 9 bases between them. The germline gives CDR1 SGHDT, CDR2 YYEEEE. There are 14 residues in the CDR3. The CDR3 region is CASSLEGADYGYTF. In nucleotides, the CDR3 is TGTGCCAGCAGCTTGGAAGGAGCGGACTATGGCTACACCTTC.

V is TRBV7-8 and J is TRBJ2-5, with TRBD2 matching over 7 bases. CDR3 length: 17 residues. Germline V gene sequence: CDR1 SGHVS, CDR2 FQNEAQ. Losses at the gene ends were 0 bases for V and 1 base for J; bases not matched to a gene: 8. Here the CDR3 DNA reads TGTGCCAGCAGCTTAGCGAGTCGCGGGGGATCCCAAGAGACCCAGTACTTC. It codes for CASSLASRGGSQETQYF.

The CDR3 loop reads CSVEGSDTEAFF. The CDR3 coding sequence is TGCAGCGTTGAGGGGTCGGACACTGAAGCTTTCTTT. The chain recombines TRBV29-1 with TRBJ1-1; D ambiguous. The CDR3 length is 12 residues. V lost 3 bases, J lost 3 bases, and 8 bases lay in between. Germline loops: CDR1 SQVTM, CDR2 ANQGSEA.

The CDR3 sequence: CAWSEGFQAGPDTQYF. Here the CDR3 DNA reads TGTGCCTGGAGTGAGGGATTCCAGGCCGGACCCGATACGCAGTATTTT. J is TRBJ2-3 and V is TRBV30; D is unclear. This CDR3 has 16 residues. V dropped 1 base and J dropped 6 bases, with 20 bases sitting between them. Per the germline V gene, CDR1 is GTSNPN and CDR2 is SVGIG (reference sequence).

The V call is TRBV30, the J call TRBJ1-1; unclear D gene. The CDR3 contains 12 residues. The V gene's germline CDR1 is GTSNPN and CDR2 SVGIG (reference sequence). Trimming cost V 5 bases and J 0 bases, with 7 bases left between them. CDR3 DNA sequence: TGTGCCTGGGACCAGTTGAACACTGAAGCTTTCTTT. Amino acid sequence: CAWDQLNTEAFF.

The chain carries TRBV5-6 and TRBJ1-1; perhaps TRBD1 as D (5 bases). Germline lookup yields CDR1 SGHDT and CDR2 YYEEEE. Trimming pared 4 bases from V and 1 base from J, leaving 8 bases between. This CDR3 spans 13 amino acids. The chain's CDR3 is CASSGGPNTEAFF. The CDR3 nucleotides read TGTGCCAGCAGCGGGGGACCGAACACTGAAGCTTTCTTT.

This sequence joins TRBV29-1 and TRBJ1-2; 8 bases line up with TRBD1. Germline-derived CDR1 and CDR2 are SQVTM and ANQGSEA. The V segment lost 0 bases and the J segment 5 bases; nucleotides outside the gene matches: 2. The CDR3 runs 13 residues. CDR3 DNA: TGCAGCGTTGAAGATAGGACAGGGTATGGCTACACCTTC. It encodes CSVEDRTGYGYTF.

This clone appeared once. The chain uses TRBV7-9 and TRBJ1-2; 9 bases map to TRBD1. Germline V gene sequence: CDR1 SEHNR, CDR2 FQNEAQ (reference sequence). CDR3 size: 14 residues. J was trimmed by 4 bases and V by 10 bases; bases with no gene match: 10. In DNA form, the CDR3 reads TGTGCCACCATACTACAACAGGGGGCCTATGGCTACACCTTC. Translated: CATILQQGAYGYTF.

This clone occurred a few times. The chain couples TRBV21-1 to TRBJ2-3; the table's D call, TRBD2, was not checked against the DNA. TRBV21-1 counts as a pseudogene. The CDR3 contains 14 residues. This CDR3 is CATARGFSTDTQYF. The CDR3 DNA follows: TGTGCCACTGCCAGAGGGTTCTCCACAGATACGCAGTATTTT.

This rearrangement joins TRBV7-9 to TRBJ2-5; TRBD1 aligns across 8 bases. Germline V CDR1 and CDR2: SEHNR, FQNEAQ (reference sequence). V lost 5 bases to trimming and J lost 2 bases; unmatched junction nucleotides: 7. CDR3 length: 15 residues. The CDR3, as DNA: TGTGCCAGCAGCAAATCAGGGGGCCCGCAAGAGACCCAGTACTTC. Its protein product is CASSKSGGPQETQYF.